This TCR beta chain was sequenced during a study of shared clonotypes between healthy human individuals. In the study overall: The plates for each donor numbered three CD4 naive, three CD4 memory, two CD8 naive and one CD8 memory. General study points: With a handful of donors compared, 5% to 5.5% of naive CD4 clonotypes were shared.

As defined, naive CD8 cells were CD45RO-negative and positively selected for CCR7, with terminally differentiated effector memory CD45RA+ cells excluded. The CDR3 length is 14 residues. Germline CDR1 SEHNR, CDR2 FQNEAQ (reference sequence). The V and J ends lost 0 bases and 5 bases respectively, with 7 bases between them. About this clone: The target antigen is unknown. Other DNA sequences from this sample encode an identical CDR3 as well.

Only in-frame clones appear in the TCRdb table, and some are missing; sequencing was by immunoSEQ multiplex PCR. Altogether under 1 million clones are present, 96% being singletons, with the ten largest covering less than 0.25%. V is TRBV7-9 and J is TRBJ2-2; no clear D gene. Sequencing was performed on naive CD8+ T cells sorted from blood. This TCR came from a young man in good health. Here the CDR3 reads CASSLAPGTGELFF. The CDR3 DNA follows: TGTGCCAGCAGCTTAGCGCCCGGTACCGGGGAGCTGTTTTTT. Full variable domain (remainder filled in from reference TRBV7-9 and TRBJ2-2): DTGVSQNPRHKITKRGQNVTFRCDPISEHNRLYWYRQTLGQGPEFLTYFQNEAQLEKSRLLSDRFSAERPKGSFSTLEIQRTEQGDSAMYLCASSLAPGTGELFFGEGSRLTVL.